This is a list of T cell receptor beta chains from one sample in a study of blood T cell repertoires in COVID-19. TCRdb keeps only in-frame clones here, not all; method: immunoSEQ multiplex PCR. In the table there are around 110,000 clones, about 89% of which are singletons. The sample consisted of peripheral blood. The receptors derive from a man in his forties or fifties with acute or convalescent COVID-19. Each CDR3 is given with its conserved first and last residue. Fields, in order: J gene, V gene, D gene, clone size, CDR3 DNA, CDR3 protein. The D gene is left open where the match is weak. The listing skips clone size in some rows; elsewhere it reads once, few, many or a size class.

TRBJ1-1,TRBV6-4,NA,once,TGTGCCAGCAGTGATCCACAGGGGAACACTGAAGCTTTCTTT,CASSDPQGNTEAFF
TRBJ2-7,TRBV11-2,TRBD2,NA,TGTGCCAGCGGTCTGACTAGCGGGAGTTTGGACGAGCAGTACTTC,CASGLTSGSLDEQYF
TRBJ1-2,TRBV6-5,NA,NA,TGTGCCAGCAGCCCCCAGGGGTTTAACTATGGCTACACCTTC,CASSPQGFNYGYTF
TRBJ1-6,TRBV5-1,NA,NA,TGCGCCAGCAGCTTCAGGGGTCCCCCTTCACCCCTCCACTTT,CASSFRGPPSPLHF
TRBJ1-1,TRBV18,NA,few,TGTGCCAGCTCACCAGGGCATTCTGAAGCTTTCTTT,CASSPGHSEAFF
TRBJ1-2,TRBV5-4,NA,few,TGTGCCAGCAGCTTGGAAACAGGAGCTAACTATGGCTACACCTTC,CASSLETGANYGYTF
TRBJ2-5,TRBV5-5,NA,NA,TGTGCCAGCAGCAGGGGGGGCAGCCAAGAGACCCAGTACTTC,CASSRGGSQETQYF
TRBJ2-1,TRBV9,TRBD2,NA,TGTGCCAGCAGCCGAAGCTCCGGGACTAGAGGCAATGAGCAGTTCTTC,CASSRSSGTRGNEQFF
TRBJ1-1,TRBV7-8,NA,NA,TGTGCCAGCGGCCCCCAGACAGCCTCCGCTTTCTTT,CASGPQTASAFF
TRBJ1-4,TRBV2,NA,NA,TGTGCCAGCCGTCGACAGACTAATGAAAAACTGTTTTTT,CASRRQTNEKLFF
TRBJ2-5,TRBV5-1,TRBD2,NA,TGCGCCAGCAGCACCACTAGCGGGGGGCCTGAGACCCAGTACTTC,CASSTTSGGPETQYF
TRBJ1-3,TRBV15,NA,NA,TGTGCCACCAGCCAAGACAGCTCTGGAAACACCATATATTTT,CATSQDSSGNTIYF
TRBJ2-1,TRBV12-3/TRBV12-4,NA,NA,TGTGCCAGCAGTTTAGGGCGAGAGCGGTTCTTC,CASSLGRERFF
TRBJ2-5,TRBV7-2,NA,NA,TGTGCCAGCAGCTTCCCGGGGTACCTAGAGTACCAAGAGACCCAGTACTTC,CASSFPGYLEYQETQYF
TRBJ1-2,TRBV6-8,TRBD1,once,TGTGCCAGAGGTGGGCAGGGGGACGTGTTCATAGGTGGCTACACCTTC,CARGGQGDVFIGGYTF
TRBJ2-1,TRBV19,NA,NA,TGTGCCAGTAGGACAGTCTACAATGAGCAGTTCTTC,CASRTVYNEQFF
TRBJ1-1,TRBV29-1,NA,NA,TGCAGCGTAGCGCCCCGACCGTTGAACACTGAAGCTTTCTTT,CSVAPRPLNTEAFF